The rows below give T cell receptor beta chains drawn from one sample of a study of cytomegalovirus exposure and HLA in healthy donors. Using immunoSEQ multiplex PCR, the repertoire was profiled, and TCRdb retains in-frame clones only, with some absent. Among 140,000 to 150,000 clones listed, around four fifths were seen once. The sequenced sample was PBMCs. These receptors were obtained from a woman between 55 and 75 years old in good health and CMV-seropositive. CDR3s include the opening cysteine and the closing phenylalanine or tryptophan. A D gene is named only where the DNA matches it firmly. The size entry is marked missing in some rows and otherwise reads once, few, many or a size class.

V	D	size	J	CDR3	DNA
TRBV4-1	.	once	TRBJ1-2	CASSPEGFGYGYTF	TGCGCCAGCAGCCCCGAGGGCTTTGGCTATGGCTACACCTTC
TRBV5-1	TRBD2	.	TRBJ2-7	CASSLVGTSLHEQYF	TGCGCCAGCAGCTTGGTGGGGACTAGCCTCCACGAGCAGTACTTC
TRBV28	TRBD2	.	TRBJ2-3	CASSSLAGAEDTQYF	TGTGCCAGCAGTTCACTAGCGGGAGCCGAAGATACGCAGTATTTT
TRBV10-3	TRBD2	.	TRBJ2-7	CAISDASGTSYEQYF	TGTGCCATCAGTGACGCTAGCGGGACCTCCTACGAGCAGTACTTC
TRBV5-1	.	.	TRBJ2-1	CASRQTDRSYNEQFF	TGCGCCAGCAGGCAAACAGATCGCTCCTACAATGAGCAGTTCTTC
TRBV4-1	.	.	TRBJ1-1	CASSRSGALSTEAFF	TGCGCCAGCAGCCGATCAGGGGCGCTGTCCACTGAAGCTTTCTTT
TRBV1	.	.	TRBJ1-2	CTSSRPQAPSGYGYTF	TGCACCAGCAGCCGTCCCCAGGCACCTTCCGGCTATGGCTACACCTTC
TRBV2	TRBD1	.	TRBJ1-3	CASGGQGTGNTIYF	TGTGCCAGCGGGGGACAGGGTACTGGAAACACCATATATTTT
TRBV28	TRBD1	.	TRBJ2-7	CASRLPGQGIESPGEQYF	TGTGCCAGCAGGTTGCCGGGACAGGGAATAGAATCACCGGGCGAGCAGTACTTC
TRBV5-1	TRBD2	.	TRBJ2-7	CASSLTSGSSYEQYF	TGCGCCAGCAGCTTGACTAGCGGGAGCTCCTACGAGCAGTACTTC
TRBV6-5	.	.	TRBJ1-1	CASSYDWLNTEAFF	TGTGCCAGCAGTTACGACTGGTTGAACACTGAAGCTTTCTTT
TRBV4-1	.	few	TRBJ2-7	CASSQTQGGYEQYF	TGCGCCAGCAGCCAAACACAGGGTGGCTACGAGCAGTACTTC
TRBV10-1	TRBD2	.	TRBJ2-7	CASSILGTSGSTYEQYF	TGCGCCAGCAGTATACTCGGGACTAGCGGGAGTACGTACGAGCAGTACTTC
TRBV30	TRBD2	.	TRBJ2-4	CAWSVLAGGIQYF	TGTGCCTGGAGTGTCCTGGCGGGAGGCATTCAGTACTTC
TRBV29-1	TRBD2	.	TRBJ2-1	CSVEWVASGALDNEQFF	TGCAGCGTTGAATGGGTTGCTAGCGGGGCACTTGACAATGAGCAGTTCTTC
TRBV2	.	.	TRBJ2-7	CASSPYRPGGEQYF	TGTGCCAGCAGCCCCTACAGGCCTGGCGGCGAGCAGTACTTC
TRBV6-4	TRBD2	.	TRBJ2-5	CASSATSGQETQYF	TGTGCCAGCAGTGCCACTAGCGGTCAAGAGACCCAGTACTTC
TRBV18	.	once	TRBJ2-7	CASSNRVNDEQYF	TGTGCCAGCTCAAACAGGGTAAACGACGAGCAGTACTTC
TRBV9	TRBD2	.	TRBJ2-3	CASSLGTSGTDTQYF	TGTGCCAGCAGCTTGGGGACTAGCGGCACAGATACGCAGTATTTT
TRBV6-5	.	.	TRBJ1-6	CASSYFGMTGNSPLHF	TGTGCCAGCAGTTACTTCGGGATGACGGGGAATTCACCCCTCCACTTT
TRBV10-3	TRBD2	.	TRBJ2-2	CAIRKGTSGNTGELFF	TGTGCCATCAGAAAAGGGACTAGCGGGAACACCGGGGAGCTGTTTTTT
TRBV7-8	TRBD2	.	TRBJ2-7	CASSPTSGSFNEQYF	TGTGCCAGCAGCCCGACTAGCGGGAGTTTCAACGAGCAGTACTTC
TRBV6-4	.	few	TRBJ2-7	CASNFGPGTKHEQYF	TGTGCCAGCAACTTTGGTCCAGGGACAAAGCACGAGCAGTACTTC
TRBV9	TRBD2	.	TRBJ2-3	CASSVGGRDLDTQYF	TGTGCCAGCAGCGTAGGCGGGAGAGACTTAGATACGCAGTATTTT
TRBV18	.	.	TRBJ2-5	CASSPQNGKETQYF	TGTGCCAGCTCACCACAAAACGGGAAAGAGACCCAGTACTTC
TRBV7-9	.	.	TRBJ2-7	CASSSYKDSSYEQYF	TGTGCCAGCAGCTCATATAAGGACAGCTCCTACGAGCAGTACTTC
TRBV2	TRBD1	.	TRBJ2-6	CASRGQGVSGANVLTF	TGTGCCAGCAGGGGACAGGGGGTCTCTGGGGCCAACGTCCTGACTTTC
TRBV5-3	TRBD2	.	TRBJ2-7	CARSLGLAGGRYEQYF	TGTGCCAGAAGCTTGGGACTAGCGGGAGGGCGTTACGAGCAGTACTTC
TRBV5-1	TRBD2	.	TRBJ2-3	CASSLTTGGIDTQYF	TGCGCCAGCAGCTTGACGACGGGAGGTATAGATACGCAGTATTTT
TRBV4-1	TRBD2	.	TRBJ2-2	CASSQASGRGTGELFF	TGCGCCAGCAGCCAAGCGAGCGGGAGAGGCACCGGGGAGCTGTTTTTT
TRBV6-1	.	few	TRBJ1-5	CASSEGGGGQHF	TGTGCCAGCAGTGAAGGTGGAGGCGGCCAGCATTTT
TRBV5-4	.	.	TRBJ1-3	CASSSQGLSLGNTIYF	TGTGCCAGCAGCTCCCAGGGGCTTTCTCTTGGAAACACCATATATTTT
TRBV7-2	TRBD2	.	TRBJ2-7	CASRGGVAGEFGQYF	TGTGCCAGCAGGGGCGGGGTAGCGGGCGAGTTCGGGCAGTACTTC
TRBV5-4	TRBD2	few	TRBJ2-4	CASRRSGSQKNIQYF	TGTGCCAGCAGGAGGAGCGGGAGCCAAAAAAACATTCAGTACTTC
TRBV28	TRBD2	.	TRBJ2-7	CASSSLAGGTYEQYF	TGTGCCAGCAGTTCTCTAGCGGGAGGGACCTACGAGCAGTACTTC
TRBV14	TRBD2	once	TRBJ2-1	CASSQDLLAGPGNEQFF	TGTGCCAGCAGCCAAGATCTTTTAGCGGGACCGGGCAATGAGCAGTTCTTC
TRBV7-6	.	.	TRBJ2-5	CASTHRDETQYF	TGTGCCAGCACCCACAGGGACGAGACCCAGTACTTC
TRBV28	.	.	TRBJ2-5	CASRSPGPQETQYF	TGTGCCAGCAGATCCCCAGGGCCCCAAGAGACCCAGTACTTC
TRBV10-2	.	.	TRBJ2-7	CASSDHFYEQYF	TGCGCCAGCAGTGACCATTTCTACGAGCAGTACTTC
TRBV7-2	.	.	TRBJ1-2	CASSLRGAQRRAIGYTF	TGTGCCAGCAGCTTACGGGGGGCACAGAGGCGCGCGATTGGCTACACCTTC
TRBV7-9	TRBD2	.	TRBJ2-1	CASSLGRLAGNNEQFF	TGTGCCAGCAGCTTAGGTCGTCTAGCGGGGAACAATGAGCAGTTCTTC
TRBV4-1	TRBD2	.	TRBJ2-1	CASSIAGVVDEQFF	TGCGCCAGCAGTATAGCGGGAGTGGTTGATGAGCAGTTCTTC
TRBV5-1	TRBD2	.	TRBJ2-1	CASSLSREVYNEQFF	TGCGCCAGCAGCTTGTCTCGGGAGGTCTACAATGAGCAGTTCTTC
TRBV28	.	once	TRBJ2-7	CASSFHTSYEQYF	TGTGCCAGCAGTTTCCACACTAGCTACGAGCAGTACTTC
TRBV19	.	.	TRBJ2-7	CASSIAGDSGGPYEQYF	TGTGCCAGTAGTATAGCGGGGGACAGCGGCGGACCCTACGAGCAGTACTTC
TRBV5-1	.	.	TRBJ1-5	CASSLGGTTNQPQHF	TGCGCCAGCAGCTTAGGAGGTACGACGAATCAGCCCCAGCATTTT
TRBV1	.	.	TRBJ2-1	CTSSQDEIADNEQFF	TGCACCAGCAGCCAAGATGAGATAGCGGACAATGAGCAGTTCTTC
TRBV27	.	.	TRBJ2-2	CASSPRLIPTVGTGELFF	TGTGCCAGCAGCCCACGACTCATACCGACAGTCGGCACCGGGGAGCTGTTTTTT
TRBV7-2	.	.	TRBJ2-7	CASSFAGRVGTYEQYF	TGTGCCAGCAGCTTCGCGGGTAGGGTAGGGACCTACGAGCAGTACTTC
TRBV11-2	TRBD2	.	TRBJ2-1	CASSFGTSGYNEQFF	TGTGCCAGCAGCTTCGGGACTAGCGGGTACAATGAGCAGTTCTTC
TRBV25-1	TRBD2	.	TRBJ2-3	CASSPGTSGSSGTDTQYF	TGTGCCAGCAGTCCCGGGACTAGCGGGAGTTCTGGCACAGATACGCAGTATTTT
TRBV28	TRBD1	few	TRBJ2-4	CASSLTGGTKNIQYF	TGTGCCAGCAGCTTGACAGGGGGGACCAAAAACATTCAGTACTTC
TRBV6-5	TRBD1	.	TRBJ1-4	CASNPTGFYVEKLFF	TGTGCCAGCAATCCGACAGGGTTCTATGTTGAAAAACTGTTTTTT
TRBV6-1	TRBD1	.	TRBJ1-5	CASRMTGGSNQPQHF	TGTGCCAGCAGGATGACAGGGGGTAGCAATCAGCCCCAGCATTTT
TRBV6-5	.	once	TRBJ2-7	CASSYTRGKPSYEQYF	TGTGCCAGCAGTTACACTCGCGGCAAGCCTTCCTACGAGCAGTACTTC